This T cell receptor (beta chain) emerged from a study of T cell responses to AZD1222 COVID-19 vaccine. Comment on this clone: The antigen remains unidentified.

Study-level points and caveats: Females made up more of the donors, who were largely white British, and clonal diversity may have come out too low. No day 14 peak samples; only post-peak repertoires were characterized. Only five or six people who got AZD1222 tested seropositive at baseline.

The CDR3 runs to 14 residues. Trimming took 5 bases from V and 3 from J; bases not matched to a gene: 7. Germline values: CDR1 MGHDK, CDR2 SYGVNS. The protocol was immunoSEQ multiplex PCR, while the TCRdb copy is restricted to in-frame clones and leaves out a portion. In the table there are around 220,000 clones, around 94% of which are singletons. The sequence came from an adult who received the MenACWY meningococcal vaccine as a control. This material consisted of peripheral blood, taken 28 days after the second dose of the MenACWY control vaccine. This chain links TRBV25-1 with TRBJ2-7, with 7 bases matching TRBD1. The CDR3 protein is CASSSSRDSYEQYF. CDR3 sequence (DNA): TGTGCCAGCAGTTCGTCCCGGGACAGCTACGAGCAGTACTTC.